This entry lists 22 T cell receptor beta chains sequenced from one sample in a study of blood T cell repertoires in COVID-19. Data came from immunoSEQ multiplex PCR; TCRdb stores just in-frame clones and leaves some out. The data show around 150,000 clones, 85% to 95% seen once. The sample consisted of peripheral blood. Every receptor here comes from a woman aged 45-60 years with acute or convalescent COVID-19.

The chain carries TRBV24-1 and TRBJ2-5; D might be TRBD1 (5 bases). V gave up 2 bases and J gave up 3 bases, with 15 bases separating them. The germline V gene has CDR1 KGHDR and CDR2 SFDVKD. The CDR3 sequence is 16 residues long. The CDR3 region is CATSDSLTTREETQYF. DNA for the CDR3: TGTGCCACCAGTGATTCCCTTACGACCAGGGAAGAGACCCAGTACTTC.

CDR3 nucleotide sequence: TGTGCCAGCAACTCCCCGATCCAGGGAGGGGCCAAAAACATTCAGTACTTC. Its protein is CASNSPIQGGAKNIQYF. V usage is TRBV28 and J usage is TRBJ2-4; TRBD2 aligns across 7 bases. With V trimmed by 7 bases and J by 1 base, 13 bases remained unmatched. Germline CDR1 reads MDHEN; CDR2 reads SYDVKM. There are 17 residues in the CDR3.

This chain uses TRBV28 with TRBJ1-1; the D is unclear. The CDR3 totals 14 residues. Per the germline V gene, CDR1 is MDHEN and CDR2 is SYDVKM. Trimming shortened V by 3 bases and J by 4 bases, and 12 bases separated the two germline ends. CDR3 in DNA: TGTGCCAGCAGTTTGGGCGGGGTAGGCACTGAAGCTTTCTTT. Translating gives CASSLGGVGTEAFF.

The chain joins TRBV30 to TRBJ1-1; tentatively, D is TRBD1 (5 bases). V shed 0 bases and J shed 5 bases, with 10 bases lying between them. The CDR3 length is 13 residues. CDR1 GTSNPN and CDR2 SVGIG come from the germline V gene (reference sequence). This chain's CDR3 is CAWSVRGDTEAFF. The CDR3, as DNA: TGTGCCTGGAGTGTACGGGGGGATACTGAAGCTTTCTTT.

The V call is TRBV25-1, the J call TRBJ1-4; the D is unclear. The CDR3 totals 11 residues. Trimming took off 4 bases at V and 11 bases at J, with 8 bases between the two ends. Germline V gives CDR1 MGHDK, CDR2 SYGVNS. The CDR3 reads CASSGGVKLFF. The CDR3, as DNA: TGTGCCAGCAGTGGGGGAGTGAAACTGTTTTTT.

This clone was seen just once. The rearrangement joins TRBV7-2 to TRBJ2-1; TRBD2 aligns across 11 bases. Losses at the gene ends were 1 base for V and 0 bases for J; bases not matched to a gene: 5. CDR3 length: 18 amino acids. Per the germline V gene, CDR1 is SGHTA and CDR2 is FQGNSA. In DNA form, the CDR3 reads TGTGCCAGCAGCTTAGGTCGACTAGCGGGGATCTCCTACAATGAGCAGTTCTTC. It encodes CASSLGRLAGISYNEQFF.

Here the CDR3 DNA reads TGTGCCAGCAGCTTGGGGGGGGAGAACTATGGCTACACCTTC. This codes for CASSLGGENYGYTF. The chain employs TRBV5-4 and TRBJ1-2, with D maybe TRBD1 (5 bases). The CDR3 consists of 14 residues. Germline CDR1 is SGHNT and CDR2 is YYREEE (reference sequence). Between the trimmed V and J ends, which lost 0 bases and 2 bases, there was a span of 8 bases.

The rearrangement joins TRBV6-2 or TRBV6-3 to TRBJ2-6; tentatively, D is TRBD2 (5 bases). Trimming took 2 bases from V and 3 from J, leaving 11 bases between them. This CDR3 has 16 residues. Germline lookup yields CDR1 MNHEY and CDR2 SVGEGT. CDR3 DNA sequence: TGTGCCAGCAGTTACCCCGGACTCTTTGGGGCCAACGTCCTGACTTTC. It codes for CASSYPGLFGANVLTF.

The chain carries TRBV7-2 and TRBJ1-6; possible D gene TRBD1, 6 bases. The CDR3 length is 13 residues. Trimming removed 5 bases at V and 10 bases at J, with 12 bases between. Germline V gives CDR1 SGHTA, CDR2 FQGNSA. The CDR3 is CASSPNRVSPLHF. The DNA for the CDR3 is TGTGCCAGCAGCCCGAACAGGGTCTCACCCCTCCACTTT.

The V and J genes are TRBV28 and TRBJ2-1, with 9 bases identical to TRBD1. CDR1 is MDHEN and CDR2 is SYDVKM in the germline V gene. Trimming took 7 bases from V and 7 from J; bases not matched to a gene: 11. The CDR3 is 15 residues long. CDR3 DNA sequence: TGTGCCAGCAATCACCGGGACAGGGTAAAAAATGAGCAGTTCTTC. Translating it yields CASNHRDRVKNEQFF.

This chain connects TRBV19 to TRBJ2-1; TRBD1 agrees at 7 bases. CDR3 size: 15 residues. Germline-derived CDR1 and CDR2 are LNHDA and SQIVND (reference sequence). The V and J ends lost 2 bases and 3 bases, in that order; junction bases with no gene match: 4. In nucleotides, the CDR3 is TGTGCCAGTAGTATAATCCCAGGGGGCTACAATGAGCAGTTCTTC. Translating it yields CASSIIPGGYNEQFF.

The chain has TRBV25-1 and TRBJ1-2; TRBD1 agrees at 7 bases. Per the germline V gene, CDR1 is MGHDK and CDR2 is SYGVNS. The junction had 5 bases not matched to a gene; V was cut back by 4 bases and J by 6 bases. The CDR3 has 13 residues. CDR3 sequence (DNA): TGTGCCAGCAGTGCGACAGGGCTACATGGCTACACCTTC. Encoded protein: CASSATGLHGYTF.

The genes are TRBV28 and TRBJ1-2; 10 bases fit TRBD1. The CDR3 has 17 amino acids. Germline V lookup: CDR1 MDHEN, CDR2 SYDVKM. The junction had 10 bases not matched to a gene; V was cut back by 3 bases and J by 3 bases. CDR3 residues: CASSFTGQGPKYYGYTF. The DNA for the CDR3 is TGTGCCAGCAGTTTTACGGGACAGGGGCCAAAATACTATGGCTACACCTTC.

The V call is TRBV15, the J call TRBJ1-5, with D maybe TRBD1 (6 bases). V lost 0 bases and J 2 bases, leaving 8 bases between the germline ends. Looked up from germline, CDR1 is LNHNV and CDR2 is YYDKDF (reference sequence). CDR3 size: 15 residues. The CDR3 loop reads CATSREGAGNQPQHF. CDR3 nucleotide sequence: TGTGCCACCAGCAGAGAGGGGGCGGGCAATCAGCCCCAGCATTTT.

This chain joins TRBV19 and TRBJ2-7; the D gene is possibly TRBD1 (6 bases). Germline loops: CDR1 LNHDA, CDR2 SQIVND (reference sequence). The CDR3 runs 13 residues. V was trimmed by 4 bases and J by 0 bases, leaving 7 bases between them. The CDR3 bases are TGTGCCAGTAGTAGGACAGCCTCCTACGAGCAGTACTTC. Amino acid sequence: CASSRTASYEQYF.

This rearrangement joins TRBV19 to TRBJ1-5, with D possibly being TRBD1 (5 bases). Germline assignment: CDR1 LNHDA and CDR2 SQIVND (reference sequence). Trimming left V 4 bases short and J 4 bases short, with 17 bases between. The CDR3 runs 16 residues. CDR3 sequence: CASSTGTVKWNQPQHF. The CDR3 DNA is TGTGCCAGTAGTACCGGGACTGTGAAGTGGAATCAGCCCCAGCATTTT.

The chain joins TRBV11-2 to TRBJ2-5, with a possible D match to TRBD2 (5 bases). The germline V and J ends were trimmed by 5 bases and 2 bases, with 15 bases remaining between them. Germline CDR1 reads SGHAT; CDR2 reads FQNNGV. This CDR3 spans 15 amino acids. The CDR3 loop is CASSPSRAGQETQYF. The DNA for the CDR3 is TGTGCCAGCAGCCCCTCGAGGGCGGGTCAAGAGACCCAGTACTTC. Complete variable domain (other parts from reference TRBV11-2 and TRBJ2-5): EAGVAQSPRYKIIEKRQSVAFWCNPISGHATLYWYQQILGQGPKLLIQFQNNGVVDDSQLPKDRFSAERLKGVDSTLKIQPAKLEDSAVYLCASSPSRAGQETQYFGPGTRLLVL.

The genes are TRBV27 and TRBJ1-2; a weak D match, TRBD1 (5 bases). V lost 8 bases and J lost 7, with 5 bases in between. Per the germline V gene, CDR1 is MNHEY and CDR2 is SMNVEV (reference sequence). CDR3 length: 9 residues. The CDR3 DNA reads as TGTGCCAGCGGGGCTGGCTACACCTTC. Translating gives CASGAGYTF.

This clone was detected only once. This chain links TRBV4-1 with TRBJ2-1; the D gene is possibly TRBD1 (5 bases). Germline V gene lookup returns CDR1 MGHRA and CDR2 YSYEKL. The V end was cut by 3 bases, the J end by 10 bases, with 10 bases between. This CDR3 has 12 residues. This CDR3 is CASSQAKGEQFF. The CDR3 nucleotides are TGCGCCAGCAGCCAGGCTAAGGGGGAGCAGTTCTTC.

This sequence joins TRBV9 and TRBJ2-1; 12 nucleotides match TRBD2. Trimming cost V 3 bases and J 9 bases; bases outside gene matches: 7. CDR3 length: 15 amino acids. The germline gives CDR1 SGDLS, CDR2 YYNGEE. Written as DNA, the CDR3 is TGTGCCAGCAGCGCCCGACTAGCGGGAGAGGGTGAGCAGTTCTTC. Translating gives CASSARLAGEGEQFF.

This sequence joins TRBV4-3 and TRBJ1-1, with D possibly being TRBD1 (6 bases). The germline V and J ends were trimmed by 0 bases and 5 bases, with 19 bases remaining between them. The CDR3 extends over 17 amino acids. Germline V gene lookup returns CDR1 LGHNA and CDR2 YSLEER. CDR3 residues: CASSQELGSGGRTEAFF. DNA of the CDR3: TGCGCCAGCAGCCAAGAGCTCGGGTCCGGGGGGCGAACTGAAGCTTTCTTT.

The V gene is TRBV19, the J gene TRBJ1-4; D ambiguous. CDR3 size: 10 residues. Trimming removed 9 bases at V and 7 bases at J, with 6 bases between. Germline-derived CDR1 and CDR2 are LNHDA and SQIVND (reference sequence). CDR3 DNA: TGTGCCAGCGGACTTGAAAAACTGTTTTTT. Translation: CASGLEKLFF. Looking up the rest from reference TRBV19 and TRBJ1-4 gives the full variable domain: DGGITQSPKYLFRKEGQNVTLSCEQNLNHDAMYWYRQDPGQGLRLIYYSQIVNDFQKGDIAEGYSVSREKKESFPLTVTSAQKNPTAFYLCASGLEKLFFGSGTQLSVL.